This entry lists 25 T cell receptor beta chains sequenced from one sample in a study of long-term antiretroviral therapy in people with HIV. The libraries were made with immunoSEQ v3.0 at survey level. TCRdb's table, derived via immunoSEQ multiplex PCR, lists solely in-frame clones and lacks some. Here the sample spans 10,000 to 15,000 clones, roughly three quarters being singletons. Sequencing was performed on unsorted PBMCs, taken 0.5 years before starting antiretroviral therapy. These receptors all stem from a woman between 40 and 55 years old with HIV.

The gene calls are TRBV7-2 and TRBJ1-2; TRBD1 aligns across 7 bases. Trimming at V came to 5 bases and at J to 6 bases, leaving 9 bases not matched to a gene. CDR3 length: 14 amino acids. CDR1 is SGHTA, CDR2 FQGNSA, per germline. The CDR3 nucleotides are TGTGCCAGCAGCGCCTCGACAGGGTTTAATGGCTACACCTTC. It encodes CASSASTGFNGYTF.

This clone was seen more than once but under ten times. CDR3 nucleotides: TGTGCCAGCAGTTACGGGAGCACAGATACGCAGTATTTT. Protein product: CASSYGSTDTQYF. This chain links TRBV6-5 with TRBJ2-3; no clear D. Germline V CDR1 and CDR2: MNHEY, SVGAGI. The CDR3 sequence is 13 residues long. The V gene lost 2 bases and the J gene lost 0 bases, with 3 bases spanning the gap.

This chain links TRBV6-6 with TRBJ2-7; D ambiguous. V dropped 8 bases and J dropped 1 base, with 6 bases sitting between them. The CDR3 covers 11 residues. Germline loops: CDR1 MNHNY, CDR2 SVGAGI (reference sequence). In DNA form, the CDR3 reads TGTGCCAGCGGTCGTTCCTACGAGCAGTACTTC. This gives the protein CASGRSYEQYF.

This clone has only one observation. The chain combines TRBV6-1 with TRBJ2-3, with TRBD2 matching over 13 bases. Germline CDR1 reads MNHNS; CDR2 reads SASEGT. The V gene end was trimmed by 4 bases and the J gene end by 1 base; junction bases not matched to a gene: 11. This CDR3 is 19 amino acids long. CDR3 nucleotide sequence: TGTGCCAGCAGTGTGACTAGCGGGGGGATAAAAAGGGGCACAGATACGCAGTATTTT. This encodes CASSVTSGGIKRGTDTQYF.

The chain employs TRBV7-9 and TRBJ2-7; D ambiguous. Germline CDR1 is SEHNR and CDR2 is FQNEAQ (reference sequence). The V and J ends lost 5 bases and 4 bases respectively, with 12 bases between them. This CDR3 spans 13 amino acids. CDR3 region: CASSPRGVYEQYF. The CDR3 nucleotides are TGTGCCAGCAGCCCTAGAGGCGTTTACGAGCAGTACTTC.

V is TRBV23-1 and J is TRBJ1-5, with 8 nucleotides matching TRBD1. TRBV23-1 is annotated as an ORF whose role is uncertain. The ends lost 3 bases at V and 4 bases at J; junction bases unmatched: 8. This CDR3 has 16 amino acids. The DNA for the CDR3 is TGCGCCAGCAGTCATTTCTCGACAGGGGCAAATCAGCCCCAGCATTTT. Its translation is CASSHFSTGANQPQHF.

There are a few counts of this clone. The CDR3 region is CARSRRPRRAYEQYF. CDR3 nucleotide sequence: TGTGCCAGAAGCCGCCGGCCTCGGAGGGCCTACGAGCAGTACTTC. V usage is TRBV5-3 and J usage is TRBJ2-7, with D possibly being TRBD2 (6 bases). TRBV5-3 is assigned to the ORF class and has an uncertain function. V lost 4 bases to trimming and J lost 2 bases, with 16 bases between them. The CDR3 sequence is 15 residues long.

The chain is built from TRBV5-4 and TRBJ1-1; TRBD1 might be the D (6 bases). The V gene's germline CDR1 is SGHNT and CDR2 YYREEE (reference sequence). The CDR3 covers 15 residues. The V end lost 5 bases, the J end lost 0 bases, and 14 bases lay between the germline ends. The DNA of the CDR3 is TGTGCCAGCAGGGACAGCGGCCCCATGAACACTGAAGCTTTCTTT. The encoded protein is CASRDSGPMNTEAFF. The variable domain in full, with the rest retrieved from reference TRBV5-4 and TRBJ1-1, is ETGVTQSPTHLIKTRGQQVTLRCSSQSGHNTVSWYQQALGQGPQFIFQYYREEENGRGNFPPRFSGLQFPNYSSELNVNALELDDSALYLCASRDSGPMNTEAFFGQGTRLTVV.

V usage is TRBV6-1 and J usage is TRBJ2-5; TRBD1 matches 8 bases. The germline V gene has CDR1 MNHNS and CDR2 SASEGT. The CDR3 runs 14 residues. J gave up 6 bases and V 3 bases, and 6 bases lay outside the gene matches. The CDR3 DNA sequence: TGTGCCAGCAGTGAGCGGACAGGGTGGCAGACCCAGTACTTC. This sequence encodes CASSERTGWQTQYF.

This clone occurred once. The rearrangement links TRBV19 to TRBJ1-2; no clear D gene. From germline, CDR1 is LNHDA and CDR2 SQIVND (reference sequence). V lost 6 bases and J lost 3, with 5 bases in between. The CDR3 extends over 11 amino acids. The CDR3 loop is CASSRDYGYTF. CDR3 coding DNA: TGTGCCAGTAGCCGGGACTATGGCTACACCTTC.

The chain joins TRBV19 to TRBJ1-5, with D tentatively TRBD1 (5 bases). The V gene lost 7 bases and the J gene lost 6 bases, with 16 bases spanning the gap. The germline V gene has CDR1 LNHDA and CDR2 SQIVND (reference sequence). The CDR3 contains 14 residues. The DNA for the CDR3 is TGTGCCAGTACCCTAACGTGGGGGGTTCAGCCCCAGCATTTT. It is translated as CASTLTWGVQPQHF.

J is TRBJ2-7 and V is TRBV25-1, with 7 bases identical to TRBD1. V was pared by 3 bases and J by 1 base, with 6 bases of the junction left unmatched. The CDR3 spans 15 residues. Germline V gives CDR1 MGHDK, CDR2 SYGVNS. The CDR3 nucleotides read TGTGCCAGCAGTGACCCGGGACAGAGATCCTACGAGCAGTACTTC. Residues: CASSDPGQRSYEQYF.

This clone was recorded once. CDR3 residues: CASSGRGAENEKLFF. The CDR3, as DNA: TGTGCCAGCAGTGGGAGGGGGGCCGAGAATGAAAAACTGTTTTTT. The gene calls are TRBV6-1 and TRBJ1-4; tentatively, D is TRBD1 (6 bases). Germline V gene lookup returns CDR1 MNHNS and CDR2 SASEGT. This CDR3 is 15 amino acids long. V lost 4 bases and J 5 bases, leaving 14 bases between the germline ends.

The chain carries TRBV23-1 and TRBJ2-1; 9 nucleotides align to TRBD1. TRBV23-1 is labeled an ORF, and its function is uncertain. The CDR3 spans 16 residues. V lost 4 bases, J lost 9 bases, and 13 bases stayed unmatched. CDR3 loop: CASSLRRTGVDGEQFF. Written as DNA, the CDR3 is TGCGCCAGCAGTCTCAGACGGACAGGGGTCGATGGTGAGCAGTTCTTC.

CDR3 in DNA: TGTGCCAGCAGCCCGTACCTACAGGGACCTCCCCAGCATTTT. Amino acids: CASSPYLQGPPQHF. V usage is TRBV4-2 and J usage is TRBJ1-5; tentatively, D is TRBD1 (6 bases). CDR3 size: 14 residues. Germline CDR1 reads LGHNA; CDR2 reads YNFKEQ. Trimming shortened V by 4 bases and J by 10 bases, and 17 bases separated the two germline ends.

This chain links TRBV11-3 with TRBJ2-1, with a weak D call TRBD2 (6 bases). The germline V gene has CDR1 SGHNT and CDR2 YENEEA. CDR3 length: 15 amino acids. Trimming removed 4 bases at V and 2 bases at J, with 12 bases between. In nucleotides, the CDR3 is TGTGCCAGCAGCTCCGGGGGTACCACCTACAATGAGCAGTTCTTC. Protein: CASSSGGTTYNEQFF. Looking up the rest from reference TRBV11-3 and TRBJ2-1 gives the full variable domain: EAGVVQSPRYKIIEKKQPVAFWCNPISGHNTLYWYLQNLGQGPELLIRYENEEAVDDSQLPKDRFSAERLKGVDSTLKIQPAELGDSAVYLCASSSGGTTYNEQFFGPGTRLTVL.

The chain is built from TRBV11-3 and TRBJ1-2; 9 nucleotides match TRBD1. This CDR3 has 17 amino acids. Germline V CDR1 and CDR2: SGHNT, YENEEA. The junction had 14 bases not matched to a gene; V was cut back by 3 bases and J by 6 bases. The CDR3 region is CASSFRQGVNLFDGYTF. For the CDR3, the DNA is TGTGCCAGCAGCTTCAGACAGGGGGTGAATCTATTCGATGGCTACACCTTC.

CDR3 sequence (DNA): TGTGCCAGCAGCGTAGGGAGCGCCGGTGAGCAGTTCTTC. Protein: CASSVGSAGEQFF. The rearrangement joins TRBV9 to TRBJ2-1; D remains unclear. The V gene lost 0 bases and the J gene lost 9 bases, with 10 bases spanning the gap. Germline V gene lookup returns CDR1 SGDLS and CDR2 YYNGEE. This CDR3 has 13 residues.

This clone has just one count. The chain is built from TRBV5-4 and TRBJ1-4, with a possible D match to TRBD1 (6 bases). V lost 1 base, J lost 10 bases, and 23 bases lay in between. The germline gives CDR1 SGHNT, CDR2 YYREEE (reference sequence). The CDR3 runs to 17 residues. The CDR3 sequence is CASSLRGPGDAVGKLFF. The CDR3 coding sequence is TGTGCCAGCAGCTTGCGGGGACCAGGGGACGCAGTAGGAAAACTGTTTTTT.

The rearrangement links TRBV10-1 to TRBJ1-1; 7 bases are shared with TRBD1. Germline lookup yields CDR1 WNHNN and CDR2 SYGVQD (reference sequence). Trimming took 5 bases from V and 8 from J; bases not matched to a gene: 8. The CDR3 loop spans 13 amino acids. The CDR3: CASSLMTGSEAFF. Written as DNA, the CDR3 is TGCGCCAGCAGTCTTATGACAGGGTCGGAAGCTTTCTTT.

The chain links TRBV5-4 to TRBJ1-1, with D perhaps matching TRBD1 (6 bases). Trimming left V 0 bases short and J 1 base short, with 7 bases between. The CDR3 contains 14 residues. Germline V gene lookup returns CDR1 SGHNT and CDR2 YYREEE (reference sequence). The CDR3 DNA reads as TGTGCCAGCAGCTTGGACAGGGCGAACACTGAAGCTTTCTTT. Its protein product is CASSLDRANTEAFF. Based on the CDR3 plus reference TRBV5-4 and TRBJ1-1, the full variable domain is ETGVTQSPTHLIKTRGQQVTLRCSSQSGHNTVSWYQQALGQGPQFIFQYYREEENGRGNFPPRFSGLQFPNYSSELNVNALELDDSALYLCASSLDRANTEAFFGQGTRLTVV.

This chain joins TRBV7-9 and TRBJ2-5; perhaps TRBD2 as D (5 bases). Germline V gives CDR1 SEHNR, CDR2 FQNEAQ (reference sequence). CDR3 size: 13 residues. The V gene lost 6 bases and the J gene lost 5 bases, with 13 bases spanning the gap. CDR3 DNA sequence: TGTGCCAGCAGGAAAGGGAGCTCGGAGACCCAGTACTTC. Translation: CASRKGSSETQYF.

J is TRBJ1-1 and V is TRBV5-1; 7 bases fit TRBD1. V lost 0 bases, J lost 7 bases, and 6 bases stayed unmatched. CDR1 SGHRS and CDR2 YFSETQ come from the germline V gene. The CDR3 sequence is 14 residues long. CDR3 sequence reads: CASSLAPGGGEAFF. In DNA, the CDR3 is TGCGCCAGCAGCTTGGCCCCAGGGGGAGGTGAAGCTTTCTTT.

The genes are TRBV5-8 and TRBJ1-1; 9 bases map to TRBD1. V lost 4 bases, J lost 2 bases, and 12 bases stayed unmatched. The length of the CDR3 is 17 residues. Germline CDR1 reads SGHTS; CDR2 reads YDEGEE. The CDR3 is CASSQFGTGRVNTEAFF. The CDR3 region has the DNA TGTGCCAGCAGCCAATTCGGGACAGGGCGTGTAAACACTGAAGCTTTCTTT.

The chain employs TRBV7-9 and TRBJ1-1; 8 bases fit TRBD1. Germline V gene lookup returns CDR1 SEHNR and CDR2 FQNEAQ (reference sequence). The CDR3 runs 14 residues. Trimming removed 3 bases from V and 11 bases from J; junction bases left unmatched: 11. The DNA for the CDR3 is TGTGCCAGCAGCTTCTTGGGGACAGGCGGGAGCGCTTTCTTT. This gives the protein CASSFLGTGGSAFF.